The sequence of this T cell receptor (beta chain) was determined in a study of CD8 T cells in ankylosing spondylitis (dated by TCRdb to 2017 to 2019). With regard to the full study: T cell receptor beta repertoires were profiled in healthy donors and ankylosing spondylitis patients so that disease-linked TCR variants could be found. In total, the full study cohort was made up of roughly 110 healthy donors and 20 to 25 ankylosing spondylitis patients. Peripheral blood samples were taken, and synovial fluid was additionally collected from ankylosing spondylitis patients. Study-wide findings and limitations: According to the report, matched synovial fluid samples from ankylosing spondylitis patients were significantly enriched for the disease-linked clones. Some motif variants were previously reported in synovial fluid and blood of reactive arthritis patients, suggesting common disease-initiation mechanisms. A TCR beta motif made up of several highly homologous amino acid variants appeared to be characteristic of blood from ankylosing spondylitis patients. The disease-linked clones had a CD8+ phenotype and were found at relatively low frequencies in peripheral blood.

This clonotype was seen repeatedly, ten times or more. What antigen it recognizes has not been identified. Qualities for individual bases were not recorded, and no much larger clone is one base off. For sequencing, an Illumina HiSeq 2500 was employed. Quantitative 5'-RACE with molecular barcodes was used to prepare TCR beta libraries. On the authors' methods: A new computational method based on a probabilistic model of VDJ rearrangement was used to identify disease-linked TCR variants. TCRdb handled the public reads itself, with Q25 trimming in fastp and clone calling in MiXCR, and kept productive beta chains. Each CDR3 protein gets just one entry, which takes the most common genes and DNA from the rows behind it. The V and J calls, along with clone size, are taken from TCRdb and not from the paper's own processing. This sample gives approximately 90,000 distinct CDR3 sequences in total; about 7.7% of them show up just once. Of the sample, nearly 10% falls within the top ten clones.

The sample comprised blood, either unsorted or a sorted T cell fraction (not recorded which). The TCR was taken from a male donor with ankylosing spondylitis or in good health (not recorded which).

The nucleotides are TGTGCCAGCAGCTTATTTACTAGCGGGTACGAGCAGTACTTC. This translates into CASSLFTSGYEQYF. The chain is encoded by TRBV7-2 joined to TRBJ2-7; 9 nucleotides in the junction match TRBD2. CDR1 and CDR2 (SGHTA, FQGNSA) derive from the germline V gene. Counted from cysteine to phenylalanine, this CDR3 has 14 amino acids. This entry keeps only the CDR3 DNA: 42 bases, framed from base 1. Trimming takes 2 bases off V and 4 bases off J; junction bases not matched to a gene: 3. Reference TRBV7-2 and TRBJ2-7 proteins supply the regions before and after the CDR3; the full variable domain is: GAGVSQSPSNKVTEKGKDVELRCDPISGHTALYWYRQSLGQGLEFLIYFQGNSAPDKSGLPSDRFSAERTGGSVSTLTIQRTQQEDSAVYLCASSLFTSGYEQYFGPGTRLTVT.